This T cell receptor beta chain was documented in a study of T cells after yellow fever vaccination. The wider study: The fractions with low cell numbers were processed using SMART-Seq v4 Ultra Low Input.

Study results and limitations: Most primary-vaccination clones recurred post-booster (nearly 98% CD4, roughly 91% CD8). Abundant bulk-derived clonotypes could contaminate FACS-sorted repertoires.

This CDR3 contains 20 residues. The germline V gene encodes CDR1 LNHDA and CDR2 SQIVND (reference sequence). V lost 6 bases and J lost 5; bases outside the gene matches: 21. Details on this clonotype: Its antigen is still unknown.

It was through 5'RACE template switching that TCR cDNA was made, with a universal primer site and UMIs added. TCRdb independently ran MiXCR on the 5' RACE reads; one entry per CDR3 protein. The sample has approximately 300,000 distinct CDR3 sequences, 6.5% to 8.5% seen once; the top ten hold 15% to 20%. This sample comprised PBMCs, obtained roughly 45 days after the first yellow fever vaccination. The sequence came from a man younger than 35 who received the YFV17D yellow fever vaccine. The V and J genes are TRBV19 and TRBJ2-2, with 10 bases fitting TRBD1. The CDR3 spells CASRFRRDPDRGRETGELFF. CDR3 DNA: TGTGCCAGTAGATTCCGGCGCGACCCAGACAGGGGGCGTGAGACCGGGGAGCTGTTTTTT.